Included here is one T cell receptor beta chain sequence, with context. This clone was observed a handful of times. The antigen it recognizes is unknown. There are no base qualities to consult, and no much larger clone falls within one base. These data originate in a study of T cell repertoires in urothelial bladder cancer (dated by TCRdb to about 2019). As for the study more broadly: Of the roughly 12 resected lesions, three were clinically staged as cT0, three as cTa, three as cT1 and three as cT2 or greater. Some eleven patients who had bladder lesions and were undergoing transurethral resection were prospectively identified. The study compared TCR repertoire clonality in bladder tumors with that in benign bladder inflammation. A total of approximately twelve resected bladder lesions, made up of urothelial carcinoma (UC+) and benign (UC-) specimens, were studied. Overall study outcomes, separate from this receptor: Urothelial carcinoma specimens contained fewer T cells than benign specimens, with a median of around 5,600 versus 24,000. In carcinoma specimens a single T-cell clone made up as much as 17% of infiltrating lymphocytes, compared with 2% to 2.5% in benign specimens. Median tumor infiltrating lymphocyte percentage was approximately 1.9% in carcinoma specimens and roughly 12% in benign specimens.

The CDR3, from cysteine to phenylalanine, totals 11 residues. Only CDR3 DNA remains: 33 bases, in frame from the first base. CDR1 and CDR2 are drawn from the germline V gene: MDHEN, SYDVKM. V lost 6 bases and J lost 1 base; the stretch between them is 3 bases long. The TCR beta chain CDR3 region was sequenced with the immunoSEQ assay. As for how the authors treated the data: For each specimen, the T-cell fraction, clonal dominance, and maximum TCR clone frequency were calculated. Here the immuneACCESS table is served through TCRdb, limited to in-frame sequences with V and J called. Missing clones are a known gap in these copies; in checked studies unresolved V genes cover under half, and the rest lacks a known reason. V, J and clone size were drawn from that table, and D and trimming were deduced from the DNA. The sample includes about 13,000 clones, with less than 75% observed a single time. The top ten constitute about 8.1% of the sample.

At transurethral resection, specimens of the bladder lesions were collected and then stored at -80C. DNA was isolated from bladder specimens obtained during transurethral resection. The clonotype comes from a human donor with urothelial carcinoma. The sequence joins TRBV28 to TRBJ1-2, with the D gene call left open. Specimen: tumor-infiltrating cells from bladder cancer. The CDR3 protein: CASSHNYGYTF. The bases are TGTGCCAGCAGCCATAACTATGGCTACACCTTC.